This T cell receptor (beta chain) was captured in a study of blood T cell repertoires in COVID-19. Study details: Samples of COVID-19 (acute and convalescent) were obtained from the United States, Italy and Spain. PBMCs, B-cell-depleted T cells, or T cells provided the cDNA or gDNA that made up the material.

Germline assignment: CDR1 LNHNV and CDR2 YYDKDF (reference sequence). V trimming: 1 base; J trimming: 0 bases; junction bases outside the gene matches: 9. The CDR3 is 19 amino acids. Source study methods: Nucleated cell counts were estimated from reference gene primer amplification. Libraries were prepared by immunoSEQ multiplex PCR; TCRdb keeps only in-frame clonotypes and omits some of them. The D gene and trimming were derived from the DNA, and the V and J assignments and clone size from that table. The sample carries about 97,000 clones, around nine tenths recorded once. Source material: peripheral blood. The clonotype comes from a middle-aged man with active or convalescent COVID-19. This rearrangement joins TRBV15 to TRBJ1-6; 7 bases are a match to TRBD1. DNA of the CDR3: TGTGCCACCAGCAGAGTTGAGGGGGCCGACCCCTCCTATAATTCACCCCTCCACTTT. The encoded protein is CATSRVEGADPSYNSPLHF.